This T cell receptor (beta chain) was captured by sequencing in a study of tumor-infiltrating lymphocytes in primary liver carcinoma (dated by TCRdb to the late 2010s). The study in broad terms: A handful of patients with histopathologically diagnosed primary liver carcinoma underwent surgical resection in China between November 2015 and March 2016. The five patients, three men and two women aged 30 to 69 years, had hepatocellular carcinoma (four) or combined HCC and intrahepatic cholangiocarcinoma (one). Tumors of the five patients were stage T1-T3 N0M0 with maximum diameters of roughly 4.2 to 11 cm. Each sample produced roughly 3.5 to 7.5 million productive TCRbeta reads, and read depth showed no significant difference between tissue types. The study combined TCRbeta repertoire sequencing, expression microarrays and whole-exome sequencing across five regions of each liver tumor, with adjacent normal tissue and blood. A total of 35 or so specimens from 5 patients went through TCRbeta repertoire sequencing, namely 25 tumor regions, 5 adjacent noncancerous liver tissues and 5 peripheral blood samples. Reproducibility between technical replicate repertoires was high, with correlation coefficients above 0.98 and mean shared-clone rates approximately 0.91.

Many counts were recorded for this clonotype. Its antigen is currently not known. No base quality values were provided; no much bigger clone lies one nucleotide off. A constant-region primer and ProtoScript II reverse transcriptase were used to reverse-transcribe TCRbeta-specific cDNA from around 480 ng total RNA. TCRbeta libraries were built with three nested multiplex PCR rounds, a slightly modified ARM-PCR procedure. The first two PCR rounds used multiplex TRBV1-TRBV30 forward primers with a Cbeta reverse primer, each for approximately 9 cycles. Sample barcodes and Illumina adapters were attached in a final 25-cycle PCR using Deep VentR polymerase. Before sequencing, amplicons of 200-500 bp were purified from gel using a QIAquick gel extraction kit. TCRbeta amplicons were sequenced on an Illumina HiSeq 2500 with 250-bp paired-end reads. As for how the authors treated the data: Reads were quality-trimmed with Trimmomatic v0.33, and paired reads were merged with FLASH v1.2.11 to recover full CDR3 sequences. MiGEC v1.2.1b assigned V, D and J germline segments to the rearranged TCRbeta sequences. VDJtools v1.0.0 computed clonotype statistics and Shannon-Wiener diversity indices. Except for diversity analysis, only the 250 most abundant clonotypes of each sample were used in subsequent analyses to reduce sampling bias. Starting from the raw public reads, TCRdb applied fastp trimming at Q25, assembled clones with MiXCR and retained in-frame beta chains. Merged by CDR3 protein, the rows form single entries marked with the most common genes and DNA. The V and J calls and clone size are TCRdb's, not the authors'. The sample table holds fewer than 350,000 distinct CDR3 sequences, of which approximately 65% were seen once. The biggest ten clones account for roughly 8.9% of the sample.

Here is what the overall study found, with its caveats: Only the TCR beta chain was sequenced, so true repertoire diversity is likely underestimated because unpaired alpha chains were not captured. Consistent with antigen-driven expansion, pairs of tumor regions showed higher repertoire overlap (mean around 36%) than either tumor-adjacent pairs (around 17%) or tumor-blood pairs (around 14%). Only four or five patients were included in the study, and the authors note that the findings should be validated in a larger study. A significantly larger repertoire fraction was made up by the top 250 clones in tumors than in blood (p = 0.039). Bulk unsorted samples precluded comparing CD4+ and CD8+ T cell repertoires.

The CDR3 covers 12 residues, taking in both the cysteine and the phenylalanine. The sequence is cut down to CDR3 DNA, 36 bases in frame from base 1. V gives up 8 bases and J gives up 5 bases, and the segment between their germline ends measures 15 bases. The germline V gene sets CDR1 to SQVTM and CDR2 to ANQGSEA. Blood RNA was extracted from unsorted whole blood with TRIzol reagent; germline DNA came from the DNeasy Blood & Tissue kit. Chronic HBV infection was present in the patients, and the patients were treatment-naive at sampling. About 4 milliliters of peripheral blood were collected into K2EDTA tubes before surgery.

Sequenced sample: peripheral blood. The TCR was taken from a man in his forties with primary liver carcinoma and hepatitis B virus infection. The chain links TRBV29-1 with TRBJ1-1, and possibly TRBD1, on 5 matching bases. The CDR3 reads CSPERGVTEAFF. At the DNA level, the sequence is TGCAGCCCTGAGCGGGGGGTTACTGAAGCTTTCTTT.